Sequencing of this T cell receptor (beta chain) was carried out in a study of blood T cell repertoires in COVID-19. Study summary: The origin of the acute and convalescent COVID-19 samples was the United States, Italy and Spain. T cells, B-cell-depleted T cells, or PBMCs provided the cDNA or gDNA that served as material.

The length of the CDR3 is 15 residues. V dropped 5 bases and J dropped 2; count of bases not matched to a gene: 7. Germline loops: CDR1 MNHEY, CDR2 SVGEGT. In the authors' workflow: Reference gene primer amplification gave nucleated cell count estimates. Clones were read by immunoSEQ multiplex PCR, and TCRdb kept only the in-frame ones, dropping some. V, J and clone size reflect that table, while D and trimming were determined from the DNA. The sample records 43,000 or so clones, approximately 90% being singletons. This receptor was obtained from a man aged 55 to 70 with active COVID-19. Sample: peripheral blood. The V and J genes are TRBV6-2 or TRBV6-3 and TRBJ2-7, with 9 positions matching TRBD1. This CDR3 reads CASSAQDRGTYEQYF. In nucleotides, the CDR3 is TGTGCCAGCAGTGCCCAGGACAGGGGCACCTACGAGCAGTACTTC.